The 18 T cell receptor beta chains listed next were all sequenced from one sample in a study of blood T cell repertoires in COVID-19. The protocol was immunoSEQ multiplex PCR, while the TCRdb copy is restricted to in-frame clones and leaves out a portion. The sample carries over 200,000 clones, about 85% recorded once. Sample: PBMCs or T cells enriched from blood (not recorded which). Every receptor here comes from a young man who had recovered from COVID-19.

This chain joins TRBV30 and TRBJ2-7, with D unresolved. The CDR3 runs to 12 residues. Per the germline V gene, CDR1 is GTSNPN and CDR2 is SVGIG (reference sequence). The V and J ends lost 0 bases and 4 bases respectively, with 7 bases between them. Here the CDR3 DNA reads TGTGCCTGGAGTGTACGAGCTTACGAGCAGTACTTC. Amino acids: CAWSVRAYEQYF.

V usage is TRBV7-9 and J usage is TRBJ1-2, with D unresolved. The CDR3 extends over 16 amino acids. CDR1 and CDR2 from the germline V gene are SEHNR and FQNEAQ (reference sequence). V was pared by 5 bases and J by 6 bases, with 22 bases between. CDR3: CASSENPAAFGDGYTF. The DNA of the CDR3 is TGTGCCAGCAGCGAAAACCCGGCGGCTTTCGGAGATGGCTACACCTTC.

V is TRBV5-1 and J is TRBJ2-1, with 12 bases fitting TRBD2. The CDR3 is 14 residues long. V trimming: 0 bases; J trimming: 10 bases; junction bases outside the gene matches: 2. Germline CDR1 reads SGHRS; CDR2 reads YFSETQ. The CDR3 region has the DNA TGCGCCAGCAGCTTGGATGGGACTAGCGGGGAGCAGTTCTTC. Protein sequence: CASSLDGTSGEQFF.

The chain employs TRBV29-1 and TRBJ2-3, with a tentative D call TRBD1 (6 bases). CDR3 length: 14 residues. Germline V CDR1 and CDR2: SQVTM, ANQGSEA. Trimming took off 4 bases at V and 2 bases at J, with 13 bases between the two ends. The DNA of the CDR3 is TGCAGCGTTGTTCTCTGGACAGACACAGATACGCAGTATTTT. This codes for CSVVLWTDTDTQYF.

V usage is TRBV28 and J usage is TRBJ1-1; the match to TRBD1 covers 8 bases. Trimming took 5 bases from V and 8 from J; bases not matched to a gene: 13. Germline loops: CDR1 MDHEN, CDR2 SYDVKM. This CDR3 contains 15 residues. In DNA, the CDR3 is TGTGCCAGCAGTGCCGCCGGGACAGGTTCTGGGGAAGCTTTCTTT. It yields the protein CASSAAGTGSGEAFF. Supplemented by reference TRBV28 and TRBJ1-1, the full variable domain reads DVKVTQSSRYLVKRTGEKVFLECVQDMDHENMFWYRQDPGLGLRLIYFSYDVKMKEKGDIPEGYSVSREKKERFSLILESASTNQTSMYLCASSAAGTGSGEAFFGQGTRLTVV.

This sequence joins TRBV4-2 and TRBJ1-6; D unresolved. Germline V lookup: CDR1 LGHNA, CDR2 YNFKEQ. Trimming pared 0 bases from V and 7 bases from J, leaving 13 bases between. The CDR3 spans 16 residues. CDR3 bases: TGTGCCAGCAGCCAAGAGCTGGTAACAAGAAATTCACCCCTCCACTTT. Translating it yields CASSQELVTRNSPLHF.

V usage is TRBV10-2 and J usage is TRBJ2-3; 10 positions match TRBD2. The V gene end was trimmed by 6 bases and the J gene end by 3 bases; junction bases not matched to a gene: 6. This CDR3 has 15 amino acids. The germline CDR1 and CDR2 sequences are WSHSY and SAAADI. Written as DNA, the CDR3 is TGCGCCAGCAGGGAGCCGGGACTAGCGACAGATACGCAGTATTTT. It codes for CASREPGLATDTQYF.

This chain links TRBV5-5 with TRBJ2-2; D possibly corresponds to TRBD1 (6 bases). The germline V and J ends were trimmed by 4 bases and 1 base, with 14 bases remaining between them. Germline CDR1 SGHKS, CDR2 YYEKEE (reference sequence). This CDR3 spans 16 amino acids. The CDR3: CASSAHRAVNTGELFF. The CDR3 DNA reads as TGTGCCAGCAGCGCCCACAGGGCTGTGAACACCGGGGAGCTGTTTTTT.

The rearrangement links TRBV4-1 to TRBJ1-6, with no clear D. Per germline, CDR1 MGHRA and CDR2 YSYEKL. The V end was cut by 3 bases, the J end by 8 bases, with 11 bases between. This CDR3 is built from 14 residues. The CDR3 here is CASSQQSSDSPLHF. The CDR3 DNA is TGCGCCAGCAGCCAGCAAAGCAGCGATTCACCCCTCCACTTT.

The rearrangement uses TRBV5-6 and TRBJ2-1; 8 nucleotides match TRBD1. CDR1 SGHDT and CDR2 YYEEEE come from the germline V gene. J gave up 4 bases and V 6 bases, and 18 bases lay outside the gene matches. This CDR3 is built from 18 residues. The CDR3 coding sequence is TGTGCCAGCAACCGCCAGGGGGCTGGCCTAGCCAGGTACAATGAGCAGTTCTTC. This translates into CASNRQGAGLARYNEQFF.

This chain uses TRBV7-8 with TRBJ2-1, with 8 bases identical to TRBD2. The CDR3 totals 15 residues. CDR1 SGHVS and CDR2 FQNEAQ come from the germline V gene. Trimming removed 6 bases from V and 0 bases from J; junction bases left unmatched: 4. CDR3 bases: TGTGCCAGCAGTCAAAGCGGGAGCTCCTACAATGAGCAGTTCTTC. Amino acid sequence: CASSQSGSSYNEQFF.

The rearrangement uses TRBV2 and TRBJ2-2; tentatively, D is TRBD2 (7 bases). The CDR3 loop spans 14 amino acids. V lost 6 bases and J lost 9, with 17 bases in between. Germline V gives CDR1 SNHLY, CDR2 FYNNEI. CDR3 in amino acids: CASRLGGGSRELFF. CDR3 DNA sequence: TGTGCCAGCAGATTGGGCGGGGGCTCCAGGGAGCTGTTTTTT.

V is TRBV6-5 and J is TRBJ2-5; tentatively, D is TRBD2 (6 bases). CDR3 length: 15 amino acids. From germline, CDR1 is MNHEY and CDR2 SVGAGI. V lost 3 bases and J 1 base, leaving 12 bases between the germline ends. DNA of the CDR3: TGTGCCAGCAGTTATCGGGAGCCGGCCCAAGAGACCCAGTACTTC. As protein: CASSYREPAQETQYF.

With regard to this clone: Additional DNA sequences in this sample encode the identical CDR3. This chain uses TRBV2 with TRBJ1-2, with D perhaps matching TRBD1 (5 bases). CDR1 SNHLY and CDR2 FYNNEI come from the germline V gene. Trimming shortened V by 5 bases and J by 7 bases, and 5 bases separated the two germline ends. The length of the CDR3 is 10 residues. The CDR3 region is CASSTGGYTF. The CDR3 bases are TGTGCCAGCAGTACAGGTGGCTACACCTTC.

This clone appeared a single time. This chain joins TRBV13 and TRBJ1-4; perhaps TRBD1 as D (5 bases). There are 16 residues in the CDR3. V was cut by 1 base and J by 3 bases, with 12 bases left in between. Germline V lookup: CDR1 PRHDT, CDR2 FYEKMQ (reference sequence). The CDR3 protein is CASSLAKGPANEKLFF. CDR3 bases: TGTGCCAGCAGCTTAGCAAAGGGGCCGGCTAATGAAAAACTGTTTTTT.

The chain combines TRBV4-3 with TRBJ1-3; TRBD1 agrees at 8 bases. The J segment lost 2 bases and the V segment lost 0 bases, leaving 9 bases of the junction unmatched. Germline loops: CDR1 LGHNA, CDR2 YSLEER. The CDR3 totals 18 residues. The CDR3 spells CASSQDRSGGAAGNTIYF. The CDR3 DNA is TGCGCCAGCAGCCAAGACCGATCAGGGGGCGCTGCTGGAAACACCATATATTTT.

A single count supports this clone. The chain uses TRBV10-3 and TRBJ2-2, with a tentative D call TRBD1 (6 bases). Trimming left V 11 bases short and J 2 bases short, with 12 bases between. This CDR3 region has 13 residues. Germline V gene data show CDR1 as ENHRY and CDR2 as SYGVKD. The CDR3 bases are TGTGCCCTACGGACAGATAACACCGGGGAGCTGTTTTTT. It is translated as CALRTDNTGELFF.

The rearrangement joins TRBV19 to TRBJ1-5; D not resolved. Germline assignment: CDR1 LNHDA and CDR2 SQIVND (reference sequence). This CDR3 spans 14 amino acids. V dropped 3 bases and J dropped 7 bases, with 13 bases sitting between them. The CDR3 loop reads CASSMLGSRQPQHF. The CDR3 nucleotides read TGTGCCAGTAGTATGTTAGGGAGCAGGCAGCCCCAGCATTTT. The complete variable domain, with remaining parts taken from reference TRBV19 and TRBJ1-5, reads DGGITQSPKYLFRKEGQNVTLSCEQNLNHDAMYWYRQDPGQGLRLIYYSQIVNDFQKGDIAEGYSVSREKKESFPLTVTSAQKNPTAFYLCASSMLGSRQPQHFGDGTRLSIL.